The 32 T cell receptor beta chains listed next were all sequenced from one sample in a study of human T cells and chemical hapten exposure. One entry per CDR3 protein results from TCRdb running MiXCR on the RACE reads. The repertoire holds roughly 190,000 distinct CDR3 sequences, with 20% to 25% as singletons. The time point here: patch test 1, 2 weeks after DPC sensitization. Treatment noted: therapeutic diphenylcyclopropenone sensitization with weekly scalp DPC. Sample: whole blood, taken in connection with sensitization to the hapten diphenylcyclopropenone (DPC). The receptors derive from a woman between 45 and 60 years old with alopecia areata. Some clones in this sample may be carry-over from other donors' samples.

The rearrangement joins TRBV7-9 to TRBJ1-1, with 8 bases matching TRBD1. The V and J ends lost 4 bases and 7 bases, in that order; junction bases with no gene match: 8. In germline, CDR1 is SEHNR, CDR2 FQNEAQ (reference sequence). The CDR3 is 14 amino acids. CDR3 loop: CASSSKDRVGEAFF. The CDR3 region has the DNA TGTGCCAGCAGCTCAAAGGACAGGGTCGGTGAAGCTTTCTTT.

This clonotype has only a few counts. This chain joins TRBV5-1 and TRBJ2-2; D may be TRBD1 (6 bases). Trimming took 2 bases from V and 3 from J, leaving 11 bases between them. Germline-derived CDR1 and CDR2 are SGHRS and YFSETQ. The CDR3 runs to 15 residues. The CDR3 DNA is TGCGCCAGCAGCTTCAGGGGATCTCACACCGGGGAGCTGTTTTTT. Its protein is CASSFRGSHTGELFF.

This clonotype has more than one count but fewer than ten. The CDR3 reads CATSWGGVGTDTQYF. The CDR3, as DNA: TGTGCCACCAGCTGGGGGGGCGTCGGCACAGATACGCAGTATTTT. The genes are TRBV15 and TRBJ2-3; a weak D match, TRBD2 (7 bases). The germline V gene has CDR1 LNHNV and CDR2 YYDKDF (reference sequence). V lost 5 bases to trimming and J lost 1 base, with 13 bases between them. The CDR3 is 15 amino acids.

The CDR3 DNA reads TGTGCCATCAGTGTCGGTTTGGACAGGAACACTGAAGCTTTCTTT. Residues: CAISVGLDRNTEAFF. The V gene is TRBV10-3, the J gene TRBJ1-1, with D maybe TRBD1 (6 bases). Germline CDR1 and CDR2: ENHRY and SYGVKD. The CDR3 is 15 amino acids. The V and J ends lost 4 bases and 1 base respectively, with 13 bases between them.

This clonotype was recorded a few times. V and J are TRBV5-1 and TRBJ2-7; D is unclear. V was cut by 3 bases and J by 5 bases, with 21 bases left in between. The CDR3 has 16 residues. Germline values: CDR1 SGHRS, CDR2 YFSETQ. The CDR3 DNA reads as TGCGCCAGCAGCTCGGTCCTACGAGGTCCAATAGACGAGCAGTACTTC. Translated: CASSSVLRGPIDEQYF.

This clonotype was observed a handful of times. V usage is TRBV12-3 or TRBV12-4 and J usage is TRBJ1-1; possibly TRBD1 for D (6 bases). The CDR3 is made up of 15 amino acids. V was cut by 3 bases and J by 6 bases, with 17 bases left in between. This CDR3 reads CASSFDSGGNAEAFF. The CDR3 nucleotides read TGTGCCAGCAGTTTCGATTCGGGGGGCAACGCTGAAGCTTTCTTT.

The chain recombines TRBV29-1 with TRBJ1-2, with 8 bases matching TRBD1. CDR1 is SQVTM and CDR2 is ANQGSEA in the germline V gene. The J segment lost 4 bases and the V segment lost 0 bases, leaving 4 bases of the junction unmatched. CDR3 size: 14 residues. The CDR3 DNA sequence: TGCAGCGTTGAAGACAGGGGGCGCATCTATGGCTACACCTTC. Protein sequence: CSVEDRGRIYGYTF.

The CDR3 DNA reads TGTGCCAGCAGTGAAGCACAAACCGGGACCAGGTACCAAGAGACCCAGTACTTC. Its translation is CASSEAQTGTRYQETQYF. This chain links TRBV2 with TRBJ2-5; D is tentatively TRBD1 or TRBD2 (5 bases each). Germline values: CDR1 SNHLY, CDR2 FYNNEI. V was trimmed by 0 bases and J by 0 bases, leaving 17 bases between them. This CDR3 contains 18 residues.

The CDR3 nucleotides read TGTGCCAGCAGTCTCTGGGACAGGGTCCAAGATGAGCAGTTCTTC. It encodes CASSLWDRVQDEQFF. The chain has TRBV12-3 or TRBV12-4 and TRBJ2-1, with 9 nucleotides matching TRBD1. This CDR3 comprises 15 residues. V lost 5 bases to trimming and J lost 8 bases; unmatched junction nucleotides: 10.

V gene TRBV11-2 combines with J gene TRBJ2-7; D gene unclear. This CDR3 spans 14 amino acids. V was cut by 1 base and J by 6 bases, with 13 bases left in between. Germline V gives CDR1 SGHAT, CDR2 FQNNGV. CDR3 coding DNA: TGTGCCAGCAGCTTAGGCCCCCCAAACCCCGAGCAGTACTTC. Protein sequence: CASSLGPPNPEQYF. Looking up the rest from reference TRBV11-2 and TRBJ2-7 gives the full variable domain: EAGVAQSPRYKIIEKRQSVAFWCNPISGHATLYWYQQILGQGPKLLIQFQNNGVVDDSQLPKDRFSAERLKGVDSTLKIQPAKLEDSAVYLCASSLGPPNPEQYFGPGTRLTVT.

This clonotype was seen only a few times. The J gene is TRBJ2-5, the V gene TRBV20-1; TRBD2 matches at 9 bases. CDR3 length: 13 amino acids. V trimming: 4 bases; J trimming: 5 bases; junction bases outside the gene matches: 5. Germline V gene lookup returns CDR1 DFQATT and CDR2 SNEGSKA (reference sequence). CDR3 sequence (DNA): TGCAGTGCTATTAGCGGGAGTTGGGAGACCCAGTACTTC. Protein product: CSAISGSWETQYF.

This clonotype occurred a few times. CDR3 loop: CASSTIGQKEAFF. In DNA, the CDR3 is TGTGCCAGCAGCACCATCGGACAGAAGGAAGCTTTCTTT. The rearrangement uses TRBV12-3 or TRBV12-4 and TRBJ1-1; D perhaps matches TRBD1 (6 bases). V was trimmed by 6 bases and J by 8 bases, leaving 16 bases between them. The CDR3 spans 13 residues.

This clonotype was picked up a small number of times. The chain joins TRBV7-8 to TRBJ2-5; 7 bases line up with TRBD1. Germline V gene data show CDR1 as SGHVS and CDR2 as FQNEAQ. V lost 4 bases to trimming and J lost 5 bases; unmatched junction nucleotides: 10. The CDR3 spans 15 residues. CDR3 DNA: TGTGCCAGCAGCTCCAGAGACAGGGATGCCGAGACCCAGTACTTC. It codes for CASSSRDRDAETQYF. The full variable domain, completed using reference TRBV7-8 and TRBJ2-5, is GAGVSQSPRYKVAKRGQDVALRCDPISGHVSLFWYQQALGQGPEFLTYFQNEAQLDKSGLPSDRFFAERPEGSVSTLKIQRTQQEDSAVYLCASSSRDRDAETQYFGPGTRLLVL.

This clonotype appeared a few times. This rearrangement joins TRBV4-1 to TRBJ1-1, with TRBD1 matching 7 bases. V lost 0 bases to trimming and J lost 11 bases; unmatched junction nucleotides: 9. This CDR3 spans 14 amino acids. CDR1 is MGHRA, CDR2 YSYEKL, per germline. For the CDR3, the DNA is TGCGCCAGCAGCCAAGACGACAGGGCAACTGGCGCTTTCTTT. Protein: CASSQDDRATGAFF.

The chain is built from TRBV29-1 and TRBJ2-1; 7 bases align to TRBD2. The CDR3 contains 14 residues. V was pared by 1 base and J by 4 bases, with 4 bases of the junction left unmatched. Germline-derived CDR1 and CDR2 are SQVTM and ANQGSEA. As DNA, the CDR3 is TGCAGCGTTGAAGGACTAGCTTTATACAATGAGCAGTTCTTC. It yields the protein CSVEGLALYNEQFF.

The sample holds a few counts of this clonotype. The chain links TRBV27 to TRBJ2-7; no firm D call. CDR1 is MNHEY, CDR2 SMNVEV, per germline (reference sequence). V lost 4 bases and J lost 12, with 13 bases in between. This CDR3 is built from 11 residues. CDR3 residues: CASSSKDAVYF. In nucleotides, the CDR3 is TGTGCCAGCAGTTCAAAGGACGCCGTGTACTTC.

This clonotype has only a few counts. The genes are TRBV2 and TRBJ2-1; D might be TRBD1 (6 bases). The CDR3 contains 14 residues. Per germline, CDR1 SNHLY and CDR2 FYNNEI. Trimming left V 6 bases short and J 8 bases short, with 17 bases between. The CDR3 region is CASRSSQGIDEQFF. CDR3 in DNA: TGTGCCAGCAGATCTTCACAGGGTATCGATGAGCAGTTCTTC.

This clonotype has just a few counts. The V and J genes are TRBV5-1 and TRBJ1-1, with D perhaps matching TRBD1 (5 bases). The CDR3 is 17 residues long. Looked up from germline, CDR1 is SGHRS and CDR2 is YFSETQ. Trimming stripped 0 bases from V and 4 bases from J, with 19 bases between. CDR3 residues: CASSLDAMGGLSTEAFF. CDR3 coding DNA: TGCGCCAGCAGCTTGGACGCGATGGGGGGGTTGAGCACTGAAGCTTTCTTT.

V is TRBV5-1 and J is TRBJ1-1; no clear D. Germline CDR1 SGHRS, CDR2 YFSETQ. The CDR3 spans 14 residues. V lost 0 bases and J lost 2, with 8 bases in between. In DNA form, the CDR3 reads TGCGCCAGCAGCTTGGTGGCAGACAACACTGAAGCTTTCTTT. It translates to CASSLVADNTEAFF.

This clonotype was detected a few times. The chain recombines TRBV6-1 with TRBJ2-1, with 8 bases that match TRBD1. V trimming: 2 bases; J trimming: 6 bases; junction bases outside the gene matches: 0. This CDR3 has 13 residues. Germline values: CDR1 MNHNS, CDR2 SASEGT. The CDR3 nucleotides are TGTGCCAGCAGTGAACAGGGGGCCAATGAGCAGTTCTTC. Amino acid sequence: CASSEQGANEQFF.

The chain is built from TRBV7-9 and TRBJ2-1, with D maybe TRBD2 (6 bases). Germline CDR1 is SEHNR and CDR2 is FQNEAQ (reference sequence). The CDR3 is 15 residues long. Trimming cost V 7 bases and J 0 bases, with 13 bases left between them. The CDR3 spells CASTRTGASYNEQFF. Here the CDR3 DNA reads TGTGCCAGCACTAGGACGGGAGCCTCCTACAATGAGCAGTTCTTC.

V is TRBV2 and J is TRBJ2-1; TRBD1 aligns across 7 bases. This CDR3 has 13 amino acids. Per the germline V gene, CDR1 is SNHLY and CDR2 is FYNNEI. The V and J ends lost 8 bases and 1 base, in that order; junction bases with no gene match: 2. The CDR3 DNA sequence: TGTGCCAGCCAGACAGGGTCCTACAATGAGCAGTTCTTC. It codes for CASQTGSYNEQFF.

The V call is TRBV5-1, the J call TRBJ2-3; 9 nucleotides match TRBD2. Germline CDR1 is SGHRS and CDR2 is YFSETQ. Losses at the gene ends were 3 bases for V and 1 base for J; bases not matched to a gene: 3. The CDR3 spans 15 residues. CDR3 loop: CASSSRTSGTDTQYF. The CDR3 nucleotides are TGCGCCAGCAGCTCAAGGACTAGCGGCACAGATACGCAGTATTTT. Based on the CDR3 plus reference TRBV5-1 and TRBJ2-3, the full variable domain is KAGVTQTPRYLIKTRGQQVTLSCSPISGHRSVSWYQQTPGQGLQFLFEYFSETQRNKGNFPGRFSGRQFSNSRSEMNVSTLELGDSALYLCASSSRTSGTDTQYFGPGTRLTVL.

This clonotype has more than one count but fewer than ten. The V and J genes are TRBV6-1 and TRBJ1-2, with a tentative D call TRBD1 (5 bases). V was cut by 3 bases and J by 5 bases, with 22 bases left in between. The CDR3 length is 17 residues. CDR1 is MNHNS, CDR2 SASEGT, per germline. The CDR3 DNA reads TGTGCCAGCAGTGACCGGGGCTCAACAAGTGCCATGTATGGCTACACCTTC. Amino acids: CASSDRGSTSAMYGYTF.

V usage is TRBV28 and J usage is TRBJ2-1; D is perhaps TRBD1 (7 bases). Per the germline V gene, CDR1 is MDHEN and CDR2 is SYDVKM. Trimming stripped 3 bases from V and 5 bases from J, with 17 bases between. The CDR3 runs 16 residues. The CDR3 DNA reads as TGTGCCAGCAGTTTTGCAGGGGGGCTAGGCAACAATGAGCAGTTCTTC. Translation gives CASSFAGGLGNNEQFF.

This clonotype was recorded a few times. The CDR3, as DNA: TGCAGTGCCGCGGATGTTAGGCTAGCGGGGGGAAACATTCAGTACTTC. Translated, it gives CSAADVRLAGGNIQYF. The V call is TRBV20-1, the J call TRBJ2-4; TRBD2 matches at 11 bases. Germline V gene lookup returns CDR1 DFQATT and CDR2 SNEGSKA (reference sequence). Unmatched junction bases numbered 13, after V lost 6 bases and J lost 6 bases. This CDR3 has 16 amino acids.

This clonotype turned up a few times. The V call is TRBV5-1, the J call TRBJ2-1; the D gene is possibly TRBD2 (5 bases). V shed 0 bases and J shed 9 bases, with 16 bases lying between them. Germline CDR1 SGHRS, CDR2 YFSETQ. This CDR3 contains 15 residues. In DNA, the CDR3 is TGCGCCAGCAGCTTGGTAGCAGCTAGCTTGCTTGAGCAGTTCTTC. This encodes CASSLVAASLLEQFF.

In its sample, this clonotype was seen many times. CDR3 region: CASSSTGGGQPQHF. The CDR3 DNA sequence: TGTGCCAGCAGCTCAACAGGGGGCGGTCAGCCCCAGCATTTT. This chain joins TRBV11-2 and TRBJ1-5; 9 bases are a match to TRBD1. Germline V gives CDR1 SGHAT, CDR2 FQNNGV. The CDR3 consists of 14 residues. After removal of 4 bases from V and 6 bases from J, the junction contained 4 bases not matched to a gene.

This clonotype was seen more than once but under ten times. The chain uses TRBV29-1 and TRBJ2-3, with TRBD2 matching 10 bases. The CDR3 spans 14 residues. Germline CDR1 SQVTM, CDR2 ANQGSEA. Unmatched junction bases numbered 7, after V lost 5 bases and J lost 5 bases. CDR3 DNA sequence: TGCAGCGTTTCGACTAGCGGGTCGAGAGATACGCAGTATTTT. It is translated as CSVSTSGSRDTQYF.

The chain combines TRBV3-1 with TRBJ2-2; 9 bases line up with TRBD2. V gave up 4 bases and J gave up 7 bases; unmatched junction bases: 10. The CDR3 extends over 16 amino acids. Germline CDR1 and CDR2: LGHDT and YNNKEL (reference sequence). CDR3 bases: TGTGCCAGCAGCCCCCTCGGTAGCGGGAGAAGCGGGGAGCTGTTTTTT. It codes for CASSPLGSGRSGELFF.

This sequence joins TRBV18 and TRBJ2-3; D gene uncertain. The germline CDR1 and CDR2 sequences are KGHSH and LQKENI. CDR3 size: 14 residues. Trimming stripped 2 bases from V and 0 bases from J, with 6 bases between. The CDR3 DNA is TGTGCCAGCTCACCAGGATTTAGCACAGATACGCAGTATTTT. The encoded protein is CASSPGFSTDTQYF.

This rearrangement joins TRBV21-1 to TRBJ2-7; the DNA was not used to check the table's D call, TRBD1. TRBV21-1 corresponds to a pseudogene. The CDR3 spans 15 residues. The CDR3: CASSKVGQCRDEQYF. CDR3 bases: TGTGCCAGCAGCAAAGTGGGACAATGTAGAGACGAGCAGTACTTC.